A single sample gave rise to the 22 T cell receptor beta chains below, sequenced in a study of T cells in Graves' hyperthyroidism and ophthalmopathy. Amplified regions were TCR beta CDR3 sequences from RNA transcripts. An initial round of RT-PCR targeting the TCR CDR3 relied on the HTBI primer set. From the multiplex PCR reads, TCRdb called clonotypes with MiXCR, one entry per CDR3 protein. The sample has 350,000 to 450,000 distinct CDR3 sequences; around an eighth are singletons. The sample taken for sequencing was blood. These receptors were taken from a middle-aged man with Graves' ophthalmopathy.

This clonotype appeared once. CDR3 sequence reads: CSVVRGETQYF. The CDR3 nucleotides are TGCAGCGTTGTTCGAGGGGAGACCCAGTACTTC. This rearrangement joins TRBV29-1 to TRBJ2-5; tentative D call: TRBD2 (5 bases). With 4 bases removed from V and 5 bases from J, the gap between germline ends came to 8 bases. This CDR3 is 11 amino acids long. The germline CDR1 and CDR2 sequences are SQVTM and ANQGSEA.

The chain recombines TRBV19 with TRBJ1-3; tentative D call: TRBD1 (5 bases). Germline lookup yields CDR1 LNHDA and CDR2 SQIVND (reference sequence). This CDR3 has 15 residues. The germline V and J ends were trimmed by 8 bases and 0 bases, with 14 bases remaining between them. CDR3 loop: CASGGEGTSGNTIYF. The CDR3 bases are TGTGCCAGTGGGGGGGAGGGGACCTCTGGAAACACCATATATTTT. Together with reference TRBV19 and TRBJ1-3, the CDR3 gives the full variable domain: DGGITQSPKYLFRKEGQNVTLSCEQNLNHDAMYWYRQDPGQGLRLIYYSQIVNDFQKGDIAEGYSVSREKKESFPLTVTSAQKNPTAFYLCASGGEGTSGNTIYFGEGSWLTVV.

The CDR3 nucleotides read TGTGCCAGCAGCGTAGCTAGCGGGAGTTTTGGGAGGGGATTTGATGAGCAGTTCTTC. Protein product: CASSVASGSFGRGFDEQFF. This chain joins TRBV9 and TRBJ2-1; 10 bases are a match to TRBD2. The CDR3 length is 19 residues. Germline loops: CDR1 SGDLS, CDR2 YYNGEE. Trimming at V came to 0 bases and at J to 8 bases, leaving 17 bases not matched to a gene.

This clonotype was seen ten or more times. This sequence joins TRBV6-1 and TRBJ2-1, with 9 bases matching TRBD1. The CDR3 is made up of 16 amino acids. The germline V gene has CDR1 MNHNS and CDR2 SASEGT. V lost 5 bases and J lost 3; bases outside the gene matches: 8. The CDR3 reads CASSYILGQGYNEQFF. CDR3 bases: TGTGCCAGCAGTTATATTCTGGGACAGGGCTACAATGAGCAGTTCTTC.

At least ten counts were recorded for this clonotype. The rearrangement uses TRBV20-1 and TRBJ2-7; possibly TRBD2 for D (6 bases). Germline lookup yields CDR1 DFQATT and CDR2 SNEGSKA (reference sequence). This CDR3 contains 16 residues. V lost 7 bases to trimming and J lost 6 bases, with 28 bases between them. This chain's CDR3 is CSVKRGPWRAQGEQYF. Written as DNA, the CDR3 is TGCAGTGTGAAAAGGGGACCGTGGAGGGCCCAAGGCGAGCAGTACTTC.

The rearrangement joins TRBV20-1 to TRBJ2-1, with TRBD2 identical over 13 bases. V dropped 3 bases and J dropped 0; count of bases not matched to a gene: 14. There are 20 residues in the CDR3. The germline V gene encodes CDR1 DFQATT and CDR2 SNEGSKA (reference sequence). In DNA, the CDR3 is TGCAGTGCTAGTCGGGGGACTAGCGGGGCAGGTCGCTACTCCTACAATGAGCAGTTCTTC. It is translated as CSASRGTSGAGRYSYNEQFF.

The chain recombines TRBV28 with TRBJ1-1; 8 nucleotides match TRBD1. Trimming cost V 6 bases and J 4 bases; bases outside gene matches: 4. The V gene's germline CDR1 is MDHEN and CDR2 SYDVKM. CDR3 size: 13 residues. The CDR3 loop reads CASRTGDLTEAFF. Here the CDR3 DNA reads TGTGCCAGCAGGACAGGGGATCTCACTGAAGCTTTCTTT.

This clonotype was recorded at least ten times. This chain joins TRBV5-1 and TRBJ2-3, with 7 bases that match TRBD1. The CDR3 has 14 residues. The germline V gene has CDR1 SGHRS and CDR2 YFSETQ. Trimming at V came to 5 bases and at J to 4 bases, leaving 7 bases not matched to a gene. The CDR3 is CASSRDSRSDTQYF. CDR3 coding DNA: TGCGCCAGCAGTAGGGACAGCCGGTCAGATACGCAGTATTTT.

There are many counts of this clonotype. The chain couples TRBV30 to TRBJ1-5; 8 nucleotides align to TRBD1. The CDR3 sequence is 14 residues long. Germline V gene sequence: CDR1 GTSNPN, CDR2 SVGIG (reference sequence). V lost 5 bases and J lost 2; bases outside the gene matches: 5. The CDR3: CAWCTGGGNQPQHF. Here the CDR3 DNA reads TGTGCCTGGTGTACAGGGGGTGGCAATCAGCCCCAGCATTTT. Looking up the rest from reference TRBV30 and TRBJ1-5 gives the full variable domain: SQTIHQWPATLVQPVGSPLSLECTVEGTSNPNLYWYRQAAGRGLQLLFYSVGIGQISSEVPQNLSASRPQDRQFILSSKKLLLSDSGFYLCAWCTGGGNQPQHFGDGTRLSIL.

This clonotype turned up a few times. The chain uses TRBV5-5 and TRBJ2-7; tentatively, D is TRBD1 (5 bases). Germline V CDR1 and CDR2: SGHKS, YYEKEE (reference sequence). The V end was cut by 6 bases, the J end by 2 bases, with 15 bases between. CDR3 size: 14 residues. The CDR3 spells CASTTDIPTYEQYF. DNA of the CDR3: TGTGCCAGCACAACGGACATTCCCACCTACGAGCAGTACTTC.

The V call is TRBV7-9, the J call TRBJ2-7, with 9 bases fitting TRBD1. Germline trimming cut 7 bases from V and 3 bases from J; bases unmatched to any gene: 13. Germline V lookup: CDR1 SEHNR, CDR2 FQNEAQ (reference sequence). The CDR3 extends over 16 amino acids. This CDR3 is CASTKANRDRDYEQYF. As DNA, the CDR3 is TGTGCCAGCACCAAAGCTAATCGGGACAGGGACTACGAGCAGTACTTC.

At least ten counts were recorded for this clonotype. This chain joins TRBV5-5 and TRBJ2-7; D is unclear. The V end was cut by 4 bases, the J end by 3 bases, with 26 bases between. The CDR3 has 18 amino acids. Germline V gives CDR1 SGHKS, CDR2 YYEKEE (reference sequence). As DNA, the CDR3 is TGTGCCAGCAGCGGCATCCGGTCGTACGGCAAGGCTCACTACGAGCAGTACTTC. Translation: CASSGIRSYGKAHYEQYF.

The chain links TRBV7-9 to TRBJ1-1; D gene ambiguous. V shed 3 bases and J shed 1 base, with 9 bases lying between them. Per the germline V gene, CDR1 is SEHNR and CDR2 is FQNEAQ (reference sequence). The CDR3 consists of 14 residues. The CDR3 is CASSFMGGNTEAFF. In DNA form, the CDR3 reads TGTGCCAGCAGCTTCATGGGAGGGAACACTGAAGCTTTCTTT.

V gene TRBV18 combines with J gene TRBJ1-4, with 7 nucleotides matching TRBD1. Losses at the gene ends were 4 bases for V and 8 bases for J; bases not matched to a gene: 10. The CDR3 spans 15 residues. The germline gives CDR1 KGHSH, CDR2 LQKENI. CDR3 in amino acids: CASSQQDRILEKLFF. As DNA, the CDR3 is TGTGCCAGCTCACAACAGGACAGGATTCTCGAAAAACTGTTTTTT.

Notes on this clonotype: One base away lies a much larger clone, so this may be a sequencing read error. This CDR3 is CSGVAGRGGQYF. The CDR3 region has the DNA TGCAGTGGGGTCGCAGGGAGGGGCGGGCAGTACTTC. The chain has TRBV20-1 and TRBJ2-7, with 7 nucleotides matching TRBD2. The CDR3 spans 12 residues. Germline V gives CDR1 DFQATT, CDR2 SNEGSKA (reference sequence). Germline trimming cut 7 bases from V and 9 bases from J; bases unmatched to any gene: 12.

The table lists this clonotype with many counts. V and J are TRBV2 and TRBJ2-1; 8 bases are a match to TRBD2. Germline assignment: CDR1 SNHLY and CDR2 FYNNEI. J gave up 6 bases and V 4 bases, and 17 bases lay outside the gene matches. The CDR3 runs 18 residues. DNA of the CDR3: TGTGCCAGCAGTGCGAGGAACCCGGGCCAAAGCGGGAGCAATGAGCAGTTCTTC. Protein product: CASSARNPGQSGSNEQFF.

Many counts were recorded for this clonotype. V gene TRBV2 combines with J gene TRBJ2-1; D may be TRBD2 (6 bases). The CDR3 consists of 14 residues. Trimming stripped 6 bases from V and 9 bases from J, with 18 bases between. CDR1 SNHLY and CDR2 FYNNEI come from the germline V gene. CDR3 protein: CASRRERVGSEQFF. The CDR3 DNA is TGTGCCAGCAGAAGAGAGCGGGTGGGGAGTGAGCAGTTCTTC. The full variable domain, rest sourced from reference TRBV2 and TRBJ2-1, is EPEVTQTPSHQVTQMGQEVILRCVPISNHLYFYWYRQILGQKVEFLVSFYNNEISEKSEIFDDQFSVERPDGSNFTLKIRSTKLEDSAMYFCASRRERVGSEQFFGPGTRLTVL.

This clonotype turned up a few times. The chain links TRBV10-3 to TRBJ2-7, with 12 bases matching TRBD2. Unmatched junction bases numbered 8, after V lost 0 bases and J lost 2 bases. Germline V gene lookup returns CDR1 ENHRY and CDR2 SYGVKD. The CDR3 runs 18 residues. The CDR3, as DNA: TGTGCCATCAGTGAGTCCAGACTAGCGGGAGACGTCGCCTACGAGCAGTACTTC. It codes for CAISESRLAGDVAYEQYF.

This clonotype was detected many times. Here the CDR3 DNA reads TGTGCCAGCTTAAGGACAGGGGGTTTGGAGACCCAGTACTTC. Translation: CASLRTGGLETQYF. V gene TRBV7-9 combines with J gene TRBJ2-5, with 10 bases identical to TRBD1. CDR1 and CDR2 from the germline V gene are SEHNR and FQNEAQ (reference sequence). The CDR3 sequence is 14 residues long. V dropped 8 bases and J dropped 5; count of bases not matched to a gene: 8.

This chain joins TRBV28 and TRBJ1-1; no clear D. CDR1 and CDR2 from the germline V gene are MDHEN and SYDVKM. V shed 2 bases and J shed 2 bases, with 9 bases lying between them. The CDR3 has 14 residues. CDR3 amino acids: CASSLLGVNTEAFF. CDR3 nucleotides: TGTGCCAGCAGTTTACTCGGGGTAAACACTGAAGCTTTCTTT. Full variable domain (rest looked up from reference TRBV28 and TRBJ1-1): DVKVTQSSRYLVKRTGEKVFLECVQDMDHENMFWYRQDPGLGLRLIYFSYDVKMKEKGDIPEGYSVSREKKERFSLILESASTNQTSMYLCASSLLGVNTEAFFGQGTRLTVV.

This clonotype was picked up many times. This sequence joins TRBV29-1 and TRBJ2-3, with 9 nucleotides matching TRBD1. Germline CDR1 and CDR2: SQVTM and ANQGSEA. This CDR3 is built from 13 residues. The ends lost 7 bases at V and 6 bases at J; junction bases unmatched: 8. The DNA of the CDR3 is TGCAGCGCCAACAGGGGGCGCGCGGATACGCAGTATTTT. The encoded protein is CSANRGRADTQYF.

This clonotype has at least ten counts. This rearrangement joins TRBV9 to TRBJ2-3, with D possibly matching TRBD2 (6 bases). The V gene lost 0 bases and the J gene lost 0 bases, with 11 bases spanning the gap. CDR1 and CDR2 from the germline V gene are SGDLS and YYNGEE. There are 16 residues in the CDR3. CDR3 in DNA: TGTGCCAGCAGCGTAGGGACTACTCCTAGCACAGATACGCAGTATTTT. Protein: CASSVGTTPSTDTQYF.